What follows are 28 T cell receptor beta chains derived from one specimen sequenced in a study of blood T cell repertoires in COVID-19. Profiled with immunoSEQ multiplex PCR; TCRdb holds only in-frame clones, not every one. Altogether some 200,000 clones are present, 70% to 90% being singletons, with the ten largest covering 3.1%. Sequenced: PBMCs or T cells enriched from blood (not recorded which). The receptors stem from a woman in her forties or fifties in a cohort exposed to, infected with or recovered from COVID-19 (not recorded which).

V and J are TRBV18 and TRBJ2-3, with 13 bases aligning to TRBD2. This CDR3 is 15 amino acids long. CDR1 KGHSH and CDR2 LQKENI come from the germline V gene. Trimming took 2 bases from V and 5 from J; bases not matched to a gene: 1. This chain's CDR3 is CASSPGLAGVDTQYF. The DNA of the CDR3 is TGTGCCAGCTCACCAGGACTAGCGGGGGTAGATACGCAGTATTTT.

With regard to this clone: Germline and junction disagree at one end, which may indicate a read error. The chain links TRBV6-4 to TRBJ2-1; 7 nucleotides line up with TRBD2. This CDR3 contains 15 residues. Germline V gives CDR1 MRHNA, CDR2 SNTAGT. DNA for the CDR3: TGTGCCAGCAGTAACTCAGCGGGACTCCACAATGAGCAGTTCTTC. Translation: CASSNSAGLHNEQFF.

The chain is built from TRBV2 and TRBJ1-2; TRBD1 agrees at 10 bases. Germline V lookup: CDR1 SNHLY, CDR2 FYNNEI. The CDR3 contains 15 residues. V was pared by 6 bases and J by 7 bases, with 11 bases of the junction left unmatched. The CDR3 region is CASRAGQGYTGGYTF. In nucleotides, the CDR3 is TGTGCCAGCAGAGCGGGACAGGGGTATACTGGTGGCTACACCTTC.

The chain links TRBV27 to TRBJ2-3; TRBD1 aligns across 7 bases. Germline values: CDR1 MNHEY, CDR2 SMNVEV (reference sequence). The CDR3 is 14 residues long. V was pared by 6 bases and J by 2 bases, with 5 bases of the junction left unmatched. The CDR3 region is CASRYRGITDTQYF. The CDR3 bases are TGTGCCAGCAGATACAGGGGAATCACAGATACGCAGTATTTT.

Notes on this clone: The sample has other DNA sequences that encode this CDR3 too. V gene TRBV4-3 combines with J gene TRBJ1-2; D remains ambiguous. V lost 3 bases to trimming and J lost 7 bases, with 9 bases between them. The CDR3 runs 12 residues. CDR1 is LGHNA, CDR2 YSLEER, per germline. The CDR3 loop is CASSHRSGGYTF. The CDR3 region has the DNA TGCGCCAGCAGCCACCGGAGTGGTGGCTACACCTTC.

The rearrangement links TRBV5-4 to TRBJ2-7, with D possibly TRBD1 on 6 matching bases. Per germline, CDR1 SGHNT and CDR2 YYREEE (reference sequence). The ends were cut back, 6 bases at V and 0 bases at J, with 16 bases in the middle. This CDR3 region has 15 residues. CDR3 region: CASTGPGTTSYEQYF. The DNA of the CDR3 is TGTGCCAGCACCGGCCCCGGGACAACCTCCTACGAGCAGTACTTC.

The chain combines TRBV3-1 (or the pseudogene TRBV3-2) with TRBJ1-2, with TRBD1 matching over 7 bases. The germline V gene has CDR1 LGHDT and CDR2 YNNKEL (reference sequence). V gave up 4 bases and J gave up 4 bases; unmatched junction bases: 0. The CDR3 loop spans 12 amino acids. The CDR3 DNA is TGTGCCAGCAGCCGACAGGGCTATGGCTACACCTTC. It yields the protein CASSRQGYGYTF.

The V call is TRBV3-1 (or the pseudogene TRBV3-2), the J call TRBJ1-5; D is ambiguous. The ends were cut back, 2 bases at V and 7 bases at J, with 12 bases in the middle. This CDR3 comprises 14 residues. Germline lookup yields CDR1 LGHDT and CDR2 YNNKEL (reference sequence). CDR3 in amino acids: CASSQSREDQPQHF. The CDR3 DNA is TGTGCCAGCAGCCAATCAAGGGAGGACCAGCCCCAGCATTTT.

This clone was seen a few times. CDR3 bases: TGTGCCTGGAGTCGACAGGGCACTGAAGCTTTCTTT. Translated: CAWSRQGTEAFF. This rearrangement joins TRBV30 to TRBJ1-1; 7 bases line up with TRBD1. There are 12 residues in the CDR3. The V gene's germline CDR1 is GTSNPN and CDR2 SVGIG (reference sequence). The ends lost 2 bases at V and 4 bases at J; junction bases unmatched: 1.

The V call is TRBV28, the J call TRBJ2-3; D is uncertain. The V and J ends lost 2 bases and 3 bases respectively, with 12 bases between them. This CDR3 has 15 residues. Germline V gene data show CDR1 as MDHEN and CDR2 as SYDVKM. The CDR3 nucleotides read TGTGCCAGCAGTTTAGTTACACTCGGGACAGATACGCAGTATTTT. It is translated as CASSLVTLGTDTQYF.

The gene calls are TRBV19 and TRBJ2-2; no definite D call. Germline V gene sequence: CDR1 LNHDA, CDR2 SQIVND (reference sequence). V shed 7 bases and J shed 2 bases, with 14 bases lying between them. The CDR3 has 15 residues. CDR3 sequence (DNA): TGTGCCAGTACCCCTCGGCAGGCCAACACCGGGGAGCTGTTTTTT. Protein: CASTPRQANTGELFF. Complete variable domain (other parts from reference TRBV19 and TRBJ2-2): DGGITQSPKYLFRKEGQNVTLSCEQNLNHDAMYWYRQDPGQGLRLIYYSQIVNDFQKGDIAEGYSVSREKKESFPLTVTSAQKNPTAFYLCASTPRQANTGELFFGEGSRLTVL.

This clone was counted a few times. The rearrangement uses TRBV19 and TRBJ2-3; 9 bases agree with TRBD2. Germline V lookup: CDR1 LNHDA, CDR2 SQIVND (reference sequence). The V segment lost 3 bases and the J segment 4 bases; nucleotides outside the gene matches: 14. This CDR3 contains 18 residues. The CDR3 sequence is CASSIYLGGGAVSDTQYF. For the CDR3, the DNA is TGTGCCAGTAGTATCTATTTAGGCGGGGGGGCAGTCTCAGATACGCAGTATTTT.

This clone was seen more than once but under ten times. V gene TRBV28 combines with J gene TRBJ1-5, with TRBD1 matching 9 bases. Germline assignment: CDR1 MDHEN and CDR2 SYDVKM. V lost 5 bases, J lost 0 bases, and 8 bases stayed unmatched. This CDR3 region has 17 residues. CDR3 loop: CASSGTGTSNSNQPQHF. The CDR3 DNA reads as TGTGCCAGCAGTGGGACAGGGACTTCGAATAGCAATCAGCCCCAGCATTTT.

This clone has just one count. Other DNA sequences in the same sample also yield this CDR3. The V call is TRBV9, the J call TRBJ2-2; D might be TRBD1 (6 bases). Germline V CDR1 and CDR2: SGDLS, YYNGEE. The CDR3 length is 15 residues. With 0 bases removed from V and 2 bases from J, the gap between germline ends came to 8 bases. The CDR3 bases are TGTGCCAGCAGCGTAGGGACAGTTAACACCGGGGAGCTGTTTTTT. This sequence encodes CASSVGTVNTGELFF.

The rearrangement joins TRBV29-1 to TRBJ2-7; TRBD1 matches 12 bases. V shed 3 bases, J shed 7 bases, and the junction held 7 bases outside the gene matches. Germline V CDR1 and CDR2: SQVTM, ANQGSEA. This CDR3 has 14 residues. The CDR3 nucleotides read TGCAGCGTTGACTTGGGACAGGGGGCGGGGGAGCAGTACTTC. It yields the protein CSVDLGQGAGEQYF.

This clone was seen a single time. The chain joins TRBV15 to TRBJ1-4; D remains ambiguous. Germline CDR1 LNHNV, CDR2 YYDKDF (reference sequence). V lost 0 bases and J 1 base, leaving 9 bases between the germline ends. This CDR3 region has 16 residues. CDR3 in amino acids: CATSRDPSGTNEKLFF. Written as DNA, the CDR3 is TGTGCCACCAGCAGAGATCCCTCCGGAACTAATGAAAAACTGTTTTTT.

CDR3 in amino acids: CASSTTTGTLEKLFF. The CDR3 bases are TGCGCCAGCAGCACAACCACAGGGACCCTCGAAAAACTGTTTTTT. The rearrangement joins TRBV4-1 to TRBJ1-4; maybe TRBD1 (6 bases). The CDR3 is made up of 15 amino acids. Germline V gives CDR1 MGHRA, CDR2 YSYEKL. V lost 5 bases and J lost 8, with 18 bases in between.

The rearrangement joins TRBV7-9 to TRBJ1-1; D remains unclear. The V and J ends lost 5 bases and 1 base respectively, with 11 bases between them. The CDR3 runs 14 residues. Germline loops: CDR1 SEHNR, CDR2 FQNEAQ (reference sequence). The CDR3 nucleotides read TGTGCCAGCAGCCAAGACACGAAGAACACTGAAGCTTTCTTT. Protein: CASSQDTKNTEAFF.

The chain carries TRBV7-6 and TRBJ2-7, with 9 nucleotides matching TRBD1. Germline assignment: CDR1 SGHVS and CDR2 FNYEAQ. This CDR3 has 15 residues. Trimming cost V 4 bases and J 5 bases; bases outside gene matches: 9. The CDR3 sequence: CASSSTGGLRDEQYF. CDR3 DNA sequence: TGTGCCAGCAGCTCCACAGGGGGCCTTAGGGACGAGCAGTACTTC.

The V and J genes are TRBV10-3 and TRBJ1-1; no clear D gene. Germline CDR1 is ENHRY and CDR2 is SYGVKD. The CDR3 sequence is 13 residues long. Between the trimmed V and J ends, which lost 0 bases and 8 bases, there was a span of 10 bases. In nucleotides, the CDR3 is TGTGCCATCAGTGAGTCGATCGGGAGGGAAGCTTTCTTT. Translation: CAISESIGREAFF.

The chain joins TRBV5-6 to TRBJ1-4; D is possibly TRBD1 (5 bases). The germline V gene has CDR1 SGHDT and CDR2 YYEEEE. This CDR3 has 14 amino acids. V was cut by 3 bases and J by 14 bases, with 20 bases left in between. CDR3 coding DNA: TGTGCCAGCAGCTCCCCCCGGGACGGGGAGGTGCTGTTTTTT. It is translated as CASSSPRDGEVLFF.

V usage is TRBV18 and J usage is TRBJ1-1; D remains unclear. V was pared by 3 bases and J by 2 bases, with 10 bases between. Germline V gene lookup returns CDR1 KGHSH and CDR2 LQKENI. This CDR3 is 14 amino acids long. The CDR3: CASSPGRSNTEAFF. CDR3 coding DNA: TGTGCCAGCTCACCGGGGAGGTCTAACACTGAAGCTTTCTTT.

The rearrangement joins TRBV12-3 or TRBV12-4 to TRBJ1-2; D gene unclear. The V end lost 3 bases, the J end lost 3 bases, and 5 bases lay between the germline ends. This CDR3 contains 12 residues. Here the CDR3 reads CASSFQDYGYTF. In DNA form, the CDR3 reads TGTGCCAGCAGTTTCCAGGACTATGGCTACACCTTC.

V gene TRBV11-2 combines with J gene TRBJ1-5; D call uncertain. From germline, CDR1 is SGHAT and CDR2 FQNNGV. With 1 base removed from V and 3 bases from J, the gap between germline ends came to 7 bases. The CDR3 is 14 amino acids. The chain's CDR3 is CASSLGRNNQPQHF. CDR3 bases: TGTGCCAGCAGCTTAGGGCGGAACAATCAGCCCCAGCATTTT.

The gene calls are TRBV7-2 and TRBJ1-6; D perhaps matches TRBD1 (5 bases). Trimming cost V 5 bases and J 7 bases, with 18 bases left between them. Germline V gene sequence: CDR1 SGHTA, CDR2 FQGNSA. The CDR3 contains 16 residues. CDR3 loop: CASSGQTAMVNSPLHF. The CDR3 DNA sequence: TGTGCCAGCAGCGGACAAACGGCCATGGTGAATTCACCCCTCCACTTT.

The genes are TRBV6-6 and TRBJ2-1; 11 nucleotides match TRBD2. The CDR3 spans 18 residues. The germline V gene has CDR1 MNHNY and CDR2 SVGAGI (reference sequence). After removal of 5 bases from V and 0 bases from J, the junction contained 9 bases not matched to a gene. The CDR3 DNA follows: TGTGCCAGCAGTCCGGTAGCGGGGGGGCGGAGCTCCTACAATGAGCAGTTCTTC. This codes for CASSPVAGGRSSYNEQFF.

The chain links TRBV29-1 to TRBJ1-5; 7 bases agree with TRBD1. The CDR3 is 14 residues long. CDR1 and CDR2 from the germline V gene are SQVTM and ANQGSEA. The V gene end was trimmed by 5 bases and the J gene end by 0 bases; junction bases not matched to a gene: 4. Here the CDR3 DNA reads TGCAGCGTTCCCGGACAGGATAGCAATCAGCCCCAGCATTTT. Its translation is CSVPGQDSNQPQHF.

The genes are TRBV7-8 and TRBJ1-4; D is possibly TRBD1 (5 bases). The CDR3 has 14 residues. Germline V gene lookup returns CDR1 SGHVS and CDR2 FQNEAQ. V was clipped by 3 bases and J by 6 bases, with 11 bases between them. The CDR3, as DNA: TGTGCCAGCAGCTTGGCGACAGCCTATGAAAAACTGTTTTTT. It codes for CASSLATAYEKLFF. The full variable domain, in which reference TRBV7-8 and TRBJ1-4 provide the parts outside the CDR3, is GAGVSQSPRYKVAKRGQDVALRCDPISGHVSLFWYQQALGQGPEFLTYFQNEAQLDKSGLPSDRFFAERPEGSVSTLKIQRTQQEDSAVYLCASSLATAYEKLFFGSGTQLSVL.